The 20 T cell receptor beta chains reported below all come from one sample, sequenced in a study of blood T cell repertoires in COVID-19. This table comes from immunoSEQ multiplex PCR, and its TCRdb copy is limited to in-frame clones, with some not included. The repertoire holds hundreds of thousands of clones, with about 92% as singletons. Sequencing input: PBMCs or T cells enriched from blood (not recorded which). The receptors here all came from a man between 60 and 70 years old who had recovered from COVID-19.

In the case of this clone: Other nucleotide sequences in the sample specify the same CDR3. The V call is TRBV5-1, the J call TRBJ1-2; 12 bases are shared with TRBD1. The CDR3 is made up of 14 amino acids. V was clipped by 3 bases and J by 4 bases; unmatched bases: 1. CDR1 and CDR2 (germline): SGHRS, YFSETQ. CDR3 bases: TGCGCCAGCAGCTCGGGACAGGGGGCCTATGGCTACACCTTC. Protein product: CASSSGQGAYGYTF.

Only a few counts were recorded for this clone. This chain connects TRBV2 to TRBJ1-2; D possibly corresponds to TRBD1 (5 bases). Germline assignment: CDR1 SNHLY and CDR2 FYNNEI. The V gene lost 6 bases and the J gene lost 3 bases, with 5 bases spanning the gap. The CDR3 runs to 11 residues. CDR3 coding DNA: TGTGCCAGCAGGACAGACTATGGCTACACCTTC. Translation gives CASRTDYGYTF.

The chain couples TRBV4-1 to TRBJ2-5; 10 bases fit TRBD1. Germline CDR1 MGHRA, CDR2 YSYEKL. The length of the CDR3 is 16 residues. V trimming: 1 base; J trimming: 4 bases; junction bases outside the gene matches: 6. The CDR3 coding sequence is TGCGCCAGCAGCCAAGGACAGGGGGCTTGGAGAGAGACCCAGTACTTC. It yields the protein CASSQGQGAWRETQYF.

The chain links TRBV6-5 to TRBJ2-2, with D possibly TRBD2 on 7 matching bases. V was shortened by 8 bases and J by 5 bases, with 18 bases between the two germline ends. CDR3 length: 15 amino acids. CDR1 is MNHEY and CDR2 is SVGAGI in the germline V gene. The CDR3 DNA reads TGTGCCAGCGCCCTCGGGGGGCCAAGGACCGGGGAGCTGTTTTTT. Translated, it gives CASALGGPRTGELFF.

This clone was observed a single time. This chain uses TRBV5-5 with TRBJ1-2, with 8 bases aligning to TRBD1. Looked up from germline, CDR1 is SGHKS and CDR2 is YYEKEE (reference sequence). The CDR3 extends over 16 amino acids. With V trimmed by 0 bases and J by 5 bases, 9 bases remained unmatched. CDR3 nucleotide sequence: TGTGCCAGCAGCTTGGGAGTCGGGACAGGCTTGTATGGCTACACCTTC. Protein: CASSLGVGTGLYGYTF.

The V gene is TRBV4-2, the J gene TRBJ1-5; 7 nucleotides agree with TRBD1. The V segment lost 3 bases and the J segment 5 bases; nucleotides outside the gene matches: 4. CDR1 and CDR2 (germline): LGHNA, YNFKEQ. This CDR3 has 14 residues. The CDR3 spells CASSHDRDDQPQHF. The CDR3 DNA is TGTGCCAGCAGCCACGACAGGGACGATCAGCCCCAGCATTTT.

The chain couples TRBV9 to TRBJ2-1; a possible D gene is TRBD2 (6 bases). Deletions cut 1 base from V and 0 bases from J, with 8 bases between. The germline V gene encodes CDR1 SGDLS and CDR2 YYNGEE. CDR3 length: 15 residues. The CDR3 is CASSVRGDSYNEQFF. In DNA form, the CDR3 reads TGTGCCAGCAGCGTACGCGGGGACTCCTACAATGAGCAGTTCTTC.

The CDR3 protein is CATSRDRADEKLFF. The CDR3 DNA is TGTGCCACCAGCAGGGACAGAGCAGATGAAAAACTGTTTTTT. The genes are TRBV15 and TRBJ1-4; the D gene is possibly TRBD1 (6 bases). From germline, CDR1 is LNHNV and CDR2 YYDKDF (reference sequence). There are 14 residues in the CDR3. V was pared by 3 bases and J by 6 bases, with 11 bases between.

The V call is TRBV5-1, the J call TRBJ2-2; D gene uncertain. The CDR3 is made up of 13 amino acids. The V end was cut by 4 bases, the J end by 7 bases, with 11 bases between. Germline V gene sequence: CDR1 SGHRS, CDR2 YFSETQ. CDR3 amino acids: CASSPWPDGELFF. The DNA for the CDR3 is TGCGCCAGCAGCCCATGGCCAGACGGGGAGCTGTTTTTT.

V and J are TRBV6-5 and TRBJ2-3; 9 bases map to TRBD1. The CDR3 has 13 residues. Trimming removed 4 bases from V and 10 bases from J; junction bases left unmatched: 6. Germline-derived CDR1 and CDR2 are MNHEY and SVGAGI. This chain's CDR3 is CASSSTGQGAQYF. The DNA for the CDR3 is TGTGCCAGCAGTTCAACGGGACAGGGTGCGCAGTATTTT.

J is TRBJ2-3 and V is TRBV5-1; D is possibly TRBD2 (5 bases). The CDR3 loop spans 17 amino acids. V lost 0 bases to trimming and J lost 6 bases, with 20 bases between them. Germline values: CDR1 SGHRS, CDR2 YFSETQ. CDR3 DNA sequence: TGCGCCAGCAGCTTGGCCCGTCAGTCCTTAGGCGGGGATACGCAGTATTTT. Protein: CASSLARQSLGGDTQYF.

V and J are TRBV9 and TRBJ2-3, with 7 positions matching TRBD1. The CDR3 consists of 15 residues. Germline loops: CDR1 SGDLS, CDR2 YYNGEE. V lost 2 bases, J lost 4 bases, and 7 bases stayed unmatched. Here the CDR3 reads CASSVLGTESDTQYF. CDR3 in DNA: TGTGCCAGCAGCGTCCTAGGGACAGAATCAGATACGCAGTATTTT. The full variable domain, completed using reference TRBV9 and TRBJ2-3, is DSGVTQTPKHLITATGQRVTLRCSPRSGDLSVYWYQQSLDQGLQFLIQYYNGEERAKGNILERFSAQQFPDLHSELNLSSLELGDSALYFCASSVLGTESDTQYFGPGTRLTVL.

The gene calls are TRBV20-1 and TRBJ1-1, with D perhaps matching TRBD1 (5 bases). The CDR3 has 11 amino acids. CDR1 and CDR2 (germline): DFQATT, SNEGSKA (reference sequence). Trimming took 6 bases from V and 4 from J, leaving 9 bases between them. The CDR3 protein is CSASRVTEAFF. In nucleotides, the CDR3 is TGCAGTGCAAGCAGGGTCACTGAAGCTTTCTTT.

The chain couples TRBV5-1 to TRBJ2-2, with TRBD2 identical over 7 bases. The CDR3 spans 16 residues. J lost 7 bases, V lost 4 bases, and 13 bases had no gene match. The V gene's germline CDR1 is SGHRS and CDR2 YFSETQ. CDR3 protein: CASSNRTRSYVGELFF. As DNA, the CDR3 is TGCGCCAGCAGCAACCGGACTAGATCTTACGTCGGGGAGCTGTTTTTT.

The chain combines TRBV6-5 with TRBJ1-6; D is uncertain. This CDR3 contains 14 residues. The ends were cut back, 6 bases at V and 1 base at J, with 7 bases in the middle. The germline CDR1 and CDR2 sequences are MNHEY and SVGAGI. Here the CDR3 reads CASSSLSYNSPLHF. The CDR3 DNA follows: TGTGCCAGCAGCTCTTTGTCCTATAATTCACCCCTCCACTTT.

CDR3 DNA: TGTGCCAGCAGCACCCTTCGCCAGGGCTACGAGCAGTACTTC. This encodes CASSTLRQGYEQYF. The chain couples TRBV11-2 to TRBJ2-7; the D gene is possibly TRBD1 (5 bases). This CDR3 region has 14 residues. CDR1 and CDR2 (germline): SGHAT, FQNNGV. V was pared by 5 bases and J by 3 bases, with 14 bases between.

The J gene is TRBJ2-6, the V gene TRBV7-3; D not certain. The CDR3 is made up of 18 amino acids. With 1 base removed from V and 0 bases from J, the gap between germline ends came to 13 bases. The germline V gene has CDR1 SGHTA and CDR2 FQGTGA. CDR3 sequence (DNA): TGTGCCAGCAGCTTAATTCCCCAACCCGGCTCTGGGGCCAACGTCCTGACTTTC. Translation: CASSLIPQPGSGANVLTF.

The chain uses TRBV10-3 and TRBJ1-2; 8 nucleotides align to TRBD1. Germline CDR1 reads ENHRY; CDR2 reads SYGVKD. The trim removed 4 bases at V and 0 bases at J, leaving 10 bases unmatched. This CDR3 region has 17 residues. In DNA, the CDR3 is TGTGCCATCAGTGTCTCGGGACAGGTCCTTTCTAACTATGGCTACACCTTC. Its translation is CAISVSGQVLSNYGYTF.

This clone appeared a few times. The chain links TRBV12-5 to TRBJ2-1, with 11 positions matching TRBD2. Per germline, CDR1 LGHNT and CDR2 FRNRAP. After removal of 3 bases from V and 6 bases from J, the junction contained 7 bases not matched to a gene. This CDR3 is built from 16 residues. The CDR3 bases are TGTGCTAGTGGTTTAGTAGCGGGAGGGGGGTCCAATGAGCAGTTCTTC. Protein product: CASGLVAGGGSNEQFF.

The chain uses TRBV5-1 and TRBJ1-2; the D is unclear. CDR3 length: 14 amino acids. V was trimmed by 4 bases and J by 0 bases, leaving 10 bases between them. Germline V gene data show CDR1 as SGHRS and CDR2 as YFSETQ. CDR3 amino acids: CASSPGLPNYGYTF. As DNA, the CDR3 is TGCGCCAGCAGCCCAGGACTGCCTAACTATGGCTACACCTTC.